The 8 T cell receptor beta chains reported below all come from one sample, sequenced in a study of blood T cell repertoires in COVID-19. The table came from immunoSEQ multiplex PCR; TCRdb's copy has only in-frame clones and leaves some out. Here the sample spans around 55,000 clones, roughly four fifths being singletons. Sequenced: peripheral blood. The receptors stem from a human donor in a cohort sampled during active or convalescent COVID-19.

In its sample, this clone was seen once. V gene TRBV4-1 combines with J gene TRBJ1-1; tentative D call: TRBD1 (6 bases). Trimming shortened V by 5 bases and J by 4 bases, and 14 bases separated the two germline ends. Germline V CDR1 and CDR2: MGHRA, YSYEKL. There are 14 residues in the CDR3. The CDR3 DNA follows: TGCGCCAGCAGCGATTACAGGGCGGCCACTGAAGCTTTCTTT. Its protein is CASSDYRAATEAFF.

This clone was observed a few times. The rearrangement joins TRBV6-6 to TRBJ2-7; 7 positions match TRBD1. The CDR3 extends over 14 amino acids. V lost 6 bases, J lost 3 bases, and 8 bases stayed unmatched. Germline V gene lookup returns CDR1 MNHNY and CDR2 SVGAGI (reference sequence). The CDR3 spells CASSPGQTRYEQYF. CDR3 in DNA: TGTGCCAGCAGCCCGGGACAGACACGCTACGAGCAGTACTTC.

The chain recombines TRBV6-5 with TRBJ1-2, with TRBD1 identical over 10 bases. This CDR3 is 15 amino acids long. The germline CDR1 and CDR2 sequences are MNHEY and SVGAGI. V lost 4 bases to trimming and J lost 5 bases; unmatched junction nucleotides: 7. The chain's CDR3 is CASSSGTGAGYGYTF. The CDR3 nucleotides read TGTGCCAGCAGTTCCGGGACAGGGGCTGGGTATGGCTACACCTTC.

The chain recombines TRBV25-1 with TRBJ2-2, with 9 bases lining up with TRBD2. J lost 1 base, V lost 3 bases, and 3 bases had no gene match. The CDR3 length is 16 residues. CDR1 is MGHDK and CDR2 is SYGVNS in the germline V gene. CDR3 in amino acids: CASSEPSGMNTGELFF. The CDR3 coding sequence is TGTGCCAGCAGTGAGCCTAGCGGGATGAACACCGGGGAGCTGTTTTTT.

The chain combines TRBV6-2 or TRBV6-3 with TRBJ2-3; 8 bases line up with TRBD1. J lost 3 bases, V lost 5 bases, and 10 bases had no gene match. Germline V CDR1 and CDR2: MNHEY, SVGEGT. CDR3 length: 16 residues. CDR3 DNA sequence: TGTGCCAGCAGTCCCCAGGGGGCGGTGGTGACAGATACGCAGTATTTT. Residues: CASSPQGAVVTDTQYF.

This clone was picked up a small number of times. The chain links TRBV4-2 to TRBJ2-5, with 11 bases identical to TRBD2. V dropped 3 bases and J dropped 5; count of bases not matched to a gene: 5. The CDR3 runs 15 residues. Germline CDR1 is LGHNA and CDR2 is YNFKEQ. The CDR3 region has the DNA TGTGCCAGCAGCCATAGCGGGGGGGCCTTGGAGACCCAGTACTTC. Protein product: CASSHSGGALETQYF.

This CDR3 is CASSYFQGYEQFF. CDR3 DNA sequence: TGTGCCAGCAGTTACTTCCAGGGGTATGAGCAGTTCTTC. The J gene is TRBJ2-1, the V gene TRBV6-2 or TRBV6-3, with D maybe TRBD1 (6 bases). Germline V gene lookup returns CDR1 MNHEY and CDR2 SVGEGT. The CDR3 has 13 amino acids. The V end was cut by 1 base, the J end by 8 bases, with 9 bases between.

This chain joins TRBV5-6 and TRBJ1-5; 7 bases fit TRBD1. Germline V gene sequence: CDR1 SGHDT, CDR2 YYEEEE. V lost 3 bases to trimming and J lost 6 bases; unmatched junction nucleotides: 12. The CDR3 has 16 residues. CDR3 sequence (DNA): TGTGCCAGCAGCTCCTCAGGGCAGGGGGAGCGTCAGCCCCAGCATTTT. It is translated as CASSSSGQGERQPQHF. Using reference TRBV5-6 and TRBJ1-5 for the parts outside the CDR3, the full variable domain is DAGVTQSPTHLIKTRGQQVTLRCSPKSGHDTVSWYQQALGQGPQFIFQYYEEEERQRGNFPDRFSGHQFPNYSSELNVNALLLGDSALYLCASSSSGQGERQPQHFGDGTRLSIL.